This TCR beta chain came from a study of blood T cell repertoires in COVID-19. Study at large: Acute and convalescent COVID-19 specimens originated in the United States, Italy and Spain. PBMCs, B-cell-depleted T cells, or T cells provided the cDNA or gDNA that made up the material.

This clone has only a few counts. Authors' methods: Researchers report that nucleated cell counts were estimated from reference gene primer amplification. The protocol was immunoSEQ multiplex PCR, while the TCRdb copy is restricted to in-frame clones and leaves out a portion. That table is the source of V, J and clone size, and D and trimming were worked out from the DNA. The table has fewer than 40,000 clones, about 90% seen once; the top ten hold 5.4%. Trimming cost V 5 bases and J 3 bases, with 13 bases left between them. Germline V gene sequence: CDR1 SEHNR, CDR2 FQNEAQ (reference sequence). The CDR3 covers 15 residues.

Sequenced sample: peripheral blood. The TCR comes from a human donor in a cohort sampled during active COVID-19. The V call is TRBV7-9, the J call TRBJ1-4; TRBD1 might be the D (6 bases). Here the CDR3 reads CASSTREGANEKLFF. Here the CDR3 DNA reads TGTGCCAGCAGCACCAGAGAGGGGGCTAATGAAAAACTGTTTTTT.